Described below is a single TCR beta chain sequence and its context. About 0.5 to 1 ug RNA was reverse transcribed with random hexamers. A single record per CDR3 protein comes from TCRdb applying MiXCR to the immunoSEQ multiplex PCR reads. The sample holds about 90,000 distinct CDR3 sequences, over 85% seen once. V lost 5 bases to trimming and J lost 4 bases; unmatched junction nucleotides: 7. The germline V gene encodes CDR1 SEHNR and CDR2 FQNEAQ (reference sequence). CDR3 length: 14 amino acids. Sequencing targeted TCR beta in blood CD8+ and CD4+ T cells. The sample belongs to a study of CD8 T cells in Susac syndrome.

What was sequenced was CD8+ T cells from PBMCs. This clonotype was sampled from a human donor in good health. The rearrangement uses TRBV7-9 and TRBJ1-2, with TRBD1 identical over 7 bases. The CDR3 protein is CASSHGTAPYGYTF. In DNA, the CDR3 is TGTGCCAGCAGCCACGGGACAGCGCCCTATGGCTACACCTTC.